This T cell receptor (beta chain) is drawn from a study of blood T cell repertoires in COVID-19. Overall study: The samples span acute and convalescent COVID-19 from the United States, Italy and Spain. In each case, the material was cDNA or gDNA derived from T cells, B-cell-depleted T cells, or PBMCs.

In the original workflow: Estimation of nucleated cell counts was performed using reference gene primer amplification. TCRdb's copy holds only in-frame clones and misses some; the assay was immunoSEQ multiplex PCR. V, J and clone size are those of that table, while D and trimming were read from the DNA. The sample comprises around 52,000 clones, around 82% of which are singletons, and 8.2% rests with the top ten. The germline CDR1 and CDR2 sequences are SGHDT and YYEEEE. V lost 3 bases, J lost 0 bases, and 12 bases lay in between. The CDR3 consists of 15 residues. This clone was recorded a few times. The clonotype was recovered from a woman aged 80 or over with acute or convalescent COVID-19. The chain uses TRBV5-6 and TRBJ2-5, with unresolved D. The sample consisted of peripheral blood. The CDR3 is CASSSPSVYQETQYF. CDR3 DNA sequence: TGTGCCAGCAGCTCTCCTTCGGTGTACCAAGAGACCCAGTACTTC.